This TCR beta chain comes out of a study of blood T cell repertoires in COVID-19. In the study's own analysis: Estimates of nucleated cell counts were drawn from the amplification of reference gene primers. The method was immunoSEQ multiplex PCR; TCRdb's version includes in-frame clones alone and lacks a portion of them. The D gene and trimming were derived from the DNA, and the V and J assignments and clone size from that table. The sample lists about 120,000 clones; 65% to 85% were seen once. The sample comprised peripheral blood. The source is a man between 65 and 79 years old with acute or convalescent COVID-19.

The CDR3 DNA reads TGTGCCAGCAGTGGTAAGGGACAGGGAACTGAAGCTTTCTTT. Translating gives CASSGKGQGTEAFF. The chain is built from TRBV2 and TRBJ1-1; 9 nucleotides line up with TRBD1. Unmatched junction bases numbered 5, after V lost 4 bases and J lost 5 bases. This CDR3 spans 14 amino acids. The germline gives CDR1 SNHLY, CDR2 FYNNEI.